These T cell receptor beta chains were read from a single sample in a study of T cells after posttransplantation cyclophosphamide. Profiling relied on immunoSEQ multiplex PCR, and the TCRdb table lists in-frame clones only, not all of them. The table shows some 17,000 clones, with around 73% occurring only once. This sample comprised CD8+ T cells sorted from PBMCs, obtained around 2,000 days after a stem cell transplant with posttransplant cyclophosphamide. These receptors all stem from a female patient aged 40 to 50 who received an allogeneic stem cell transplant from a related donor, was CMV-positive, and had no GVHD. Some T cells may be graft donor cells. Both conserved end residues are part of each CDR3. Fields, in order: J gene, clone size, V gene, D gene, CDR3 DNA, CDR3 protein. D genes are given only for firm matches. Clone size, where shown, is once, few, many, or a class for clones that have expanded.

TRBJ2-7 NA TRBV7-9 NA TGTGCCAGCAGCTTAGCGAGAATCTACGAGCAGTACTTC CASSLARIYEQYF
TRBJ1-1 NA TRBV19 TRBD1 TGTGCCAGTATCCCAGGGGGTACTGAAGCTTTCTTT CASIPGGTEAFF
TRBJ2-2 NA TRBV7-9 TRBD1 TGTGCCAGCAGCTCGACAGGGGGCAACACCGGGGAGCTGTTTTTT CASSSTGGNTGELFF
TRBJ2-5 NA TRBV7-9 NA TGTGCCAGCAGCTTTTTTCCCGTCAGGGGCCAAGAGACCCAGTACTTC CASSFFPVRGQETQYF
TRBJ1-1 NA TRBV9 NA TGTGCCAGCAACCGAGGGGGGGACACTGAAGCTTTCTTT CASNRGGDTEAFF
TRBJ1-1 NA TRBV29-1 NA TGCAGCGCCCGACAAGGGGGAAACACTGAAGCTTTCTTT CSARQGGNTEAFF
TRBJ2-1 NA TRBV7-7 TRBD2 TGTGCCAGCAGCTCCGGGGGGAGTGAGCAGTTCTTC CASSSGGSEQFF
TRBJ1-2 few TRBV15 NA TGTGCCACCAGCAGAGATCAGCGTGGCTACACCTTC CATSRDQRGYTF
TRBJ2-3 NA TRBV6-1 TRBD2 TGTGCCAGCAGTGTGGGACTAGCGGGGGGGATTTTCACAGATACGCAGTATTTT CASSVGLAGGIFTDTQYF
TRBJ2-3 NA TRBV11-2 TRBD2 TGTGCCAGCAGATACGGACTAGCGGGGGCCACAGATACGCAGTATTTT CASRYGLAGATDTQYF
TRBJ2-7 NA TRBV4-3 NA TGCGCCAGCAGCCAAGACTCAGGAGGTTCCTACGAGCAGTACTTC CASSQDSGGSYEQYF
TRBJ2-1 NA TRBV9 TRBD2 TGTGCCAGCAGCGTAGATCGAACTAGCGGGGGGTTGACCTACAATGAGCAGTTCTTC CASSVDRTSGGLTYNEQFF
TRBJ2-6 few TRBV28 NA TGTGCCAGCAGTCCCACGGTCCGCCGGTACTCTGGGGCCAACGTCCTGACTTTC CASSPTVRRYSGANVLTF
TRBJ1-3 NA TRBV28 NA TGTGCCAGCAGTCCCCAGGGTGATAGTGTCTGGGACACCATATATTTT CASSPQGDSVWDTIYF
TRBJ2-7 NA TRBV28 NA TGTGCCAGCAGTTTTAGGGACAACTCCTACGAGCAGTACTTC CASSFRDNSYEQYF
TRBJ2-5 NA TRBV27 TRBD2 TGTGCCAGCAGTCCCCAGCGGGGCGGGGAGACCCAGTACTTC CASSPQRGGETQYF
TRBJ2-5 once TRBV7-9 NA TGTGCCAGCAGCTTCATTGCAGGGAGGAGAGAGACCCAGTACTTC CASSFIAGRRETQYF
TRBJ2-1 NA TRBV7-2 TRBD2 TGTGCCAGCAGCTTGCTAGCGGGGGGGCCCCACAATGAGCAGTTCTTC CASSLLAGGPHNEQFF
TRBJ1-5 NA TRBV28 NA TGTGCCAGCAGTTTCCAGCTCCAGGGTAGCAATCAGCCCCAGCATTTT CASSFQLQGSNQPQHF
TRBJ1-4 few TRBV9 NA TGTGCCAGCAGCATCAATAATGAAAAACTGTTTTTT CASSINNEKLFF
TRBJ1-5 NA TRBV10-2 NA TGCGCCAGCAGTGATGGGCAGGGAGGGCAGCCCCAGCATTTT CASSDGQGGQPQHF
TRBJ2-1 NA TRBV29-1 TRBD1 TGCAGCGTTGAAAAAGCCCGAGAAGGGGGCGCGTACAATGAGCAGTTCTTC CSVEKAREGGAYNEQFF
TRBJ2-5 NA TRBV4-1 TRBD2 TGCGCCAGCAGCCAACTAGCGGGGGGCGGGGAGACCCAGTACTTC CASSQLAGGGETQYF
TRBJ1-2 NA TRBV15 TRBD1 TGTGCCACCAGCAGAGAGGAGGGACAGAGAGGCTACACCTTC CATSREEGQRGYTF
TRBJ2-7 NA TRBV11-1 TRBD2 TGTGCCAGCAGCGGAACTCTAGCGGGGACTCCCTACGAGCAGTACTTC CASSGTLAGTPYEQYF
TRBJ2-1 NA TRBV4-3 TRBD2 TGCGCCAGCAGCCAAGCGGGGGGGAGCTCCTACAATGAGCAGTTCTTC CASSQAGGSSYNEQFF
TRBJ2-3 NA TRBV27 TRBD1 TGTGCCAGCAGTTCCTGGGACAGTTCCCCTAGCACAGATACGCAGTATTTT CASSSWDSSPSTDTQYF
TRBJ1-2 NA TRBV10-2 NA TGCGCCAGCAGTGACCCAAGGACAAGCTATGGCTACACCTTC CASSDPRTSYGYTF
TRBJ2-7 NA TRBV5-5 NA TGTGCCAGCAGCTTGGTGACTAGCTACGAGCAGTACTTC CASSLVTSYEQYF
TRBJ1-5 NA TRBV9 TRBD1 TGTGCCAGCAGCGCCGGGACAGGGGTGGGTCAGCCCCAGCATTTT CASSAGTGVGQPQHF
TRBJ2-1 NA TRBV11-2 TRBD2 TGTGCCAGCAGCTCCCAACCCGGGACTAGTAGGTTATCCCACAATGAGCAGTTCTTC CASSSQPGTSRLSHNEQFF
TRBJ2-5 NA TRBV7-9 NA TGTGCCAGCAGTTTCCGGGGACAAGAGACCCAGTACTTC CASSFRGQETQYF
TRBJ1-1 NA TRBV11-2 NA TGTGCCAGCAGCTTGAGGCGAGGAGAAGCTTTCTTT CASSLRRGEAFF
TRBJ2-7 NA TRBV18 NA TGTGCCAGCTCACCATCCGGGGAGATTCGATTCGAGCAGTACTTC CASSPSGEIRFEQYF
TRBJ1-2 NA TRBV28 NA TGTGCCAGCGCGGGGCTTAATGGTGGCTACACCTTC CASAGLNGGYTF
TRBJ2-1 NA TRBV11-2 NA TGTGCCAGCAGCTCCGCCAGGGACACCTCCGGGGGGGAGCAGTTCTTC CASSSARDTSGGEQFF
TRBJ1-5 once TRBV5-1 TRBD1 TGCGCCAGCAGCGCGGGACAGGGGGCCGGCAATCAGCCCCAGCATTTT CASSAGQGAGNQPQHF
TRBJ2-1 NA TRBV7-9 NA TGTGCCAGCAGCTTTGTGGGGGGCTCCTACAATGAGCAGTTCTTC CASSFVGGSYNEQFF
TRBJ2-7 few TRBV5-1 TRBD2 TGCGCCAGCAGCCTGGGCGGGGGAGGCTACGAGCAGTACTTC CASSLGGGGYEQYF
TRBJ2-6 NA TRBV7-4 NA TGTGCCAGCAGCTTCCGGAGCAGCTCACAAAGTCGGGCCAACGTCCTGACTTTC CASSFRSSSQSRANVLTF
TRBJ2-7 NA TRBV19 NA TGTGCCAGTAGTAACGACAGGAAAAACTCCTACGAGCAGTACTTC CASSNDRKNSYEQYF
TRBJ1-5 NA TRBV5-6 NA TGTGCCAGCAGCTCCCCGGGGGTCGATCAGCCCCAGCATTTT CASSSPGVDQPQHF
TRBJ2-2 once TRBV7-9 NA TGTGCCAGCAGCTGGGGGGAATTTGACACCGGGGAGCTGTTTTTT CASSWGEFDTGELFF
TRBJ2-7 few TRBV27 TRBD1 TGTGCCAGCAGGAAGGGGGCGTCGGACGAGCAGTACTTC CASRKGASDEQYF